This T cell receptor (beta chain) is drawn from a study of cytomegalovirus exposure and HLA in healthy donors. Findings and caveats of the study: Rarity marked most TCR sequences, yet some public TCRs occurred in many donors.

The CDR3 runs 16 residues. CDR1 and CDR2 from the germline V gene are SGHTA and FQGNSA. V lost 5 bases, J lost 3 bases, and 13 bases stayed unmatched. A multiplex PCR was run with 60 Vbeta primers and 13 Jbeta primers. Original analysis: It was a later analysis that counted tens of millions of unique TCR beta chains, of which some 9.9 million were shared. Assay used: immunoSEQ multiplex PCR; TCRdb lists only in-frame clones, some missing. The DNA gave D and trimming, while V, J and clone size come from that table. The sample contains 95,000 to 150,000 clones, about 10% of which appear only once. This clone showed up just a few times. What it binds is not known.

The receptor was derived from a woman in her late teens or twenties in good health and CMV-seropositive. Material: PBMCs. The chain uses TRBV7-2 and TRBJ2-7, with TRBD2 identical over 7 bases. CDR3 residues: CASSLSPVGGSYEQYF. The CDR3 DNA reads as TGTGCCAGCAGCCTAAGCCCCGTAGGCGGGAGCTACGAGCAGTACTTC.